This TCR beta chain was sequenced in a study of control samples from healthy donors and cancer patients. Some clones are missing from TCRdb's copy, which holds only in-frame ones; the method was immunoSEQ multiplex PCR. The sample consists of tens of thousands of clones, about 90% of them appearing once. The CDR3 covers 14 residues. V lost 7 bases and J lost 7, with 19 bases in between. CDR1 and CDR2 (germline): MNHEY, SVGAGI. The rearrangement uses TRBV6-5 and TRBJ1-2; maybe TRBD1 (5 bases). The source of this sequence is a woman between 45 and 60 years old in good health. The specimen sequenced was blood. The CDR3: CASIPPGTTFGYTF. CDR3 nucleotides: TGTGCCAGCATTCCCCCCGGGACTACTTTTGGCTACACCTTC.